This TCR beta chain was sequenced during a study of blood T cell repertoires in COVID-19. In the study's own analysis: For nucleated cells, counts were estimated from reference gene primer amplification. TCRdb's copy holds only in-frame clones and misses some; the assay was immunoSEQ multiplex PCR. D and trimming come from the DNA, and the V and J calls and clone size come from that table. The table includes about 480,000 clones, 88% detected once. Across over 20 US areas, participants ranged in age from about 18 to 100 years. Recovery meant two consecutive negative NP/OP PCR tests, professional clearance, or resolved symptoms. This CDR3 is 15 amino acids long. Germline V gene lookup returns CDR1 SGHDT and CDR2 YYEEEE. Losses at the gene ends were 4 bases for V and 1 base for J; bases not matched to a gene: 8.

The chain uses TRBV5-6 and TRBJ2-7; TRBD1 agrees at 7 bases. The sequence was collected from a woman aged 40-49 years who had recovered from COVID-19. Sequenced material: PBMCs or T cells enriched from blood (not recorded which). This CDR3 reads CASSEPGQKSYEQYF. CDR3 bases: TGTGCCAGCAGCGAACCGGGACAGAAATCCTACGAGCAGTACTTC.